The 16 T cell receptor beta chains presented below share a single source sample, sequenced in a study of OX40 agonist ivuxolimab in advanced cancers. TCRdb's copy holds only in-frame clones and misses some; the assay was immunoSEQ multiplex PCR. The table shows around 99,000 clones, with 85% to 95% occurring only once. This specimen consisted of CD4+ or CD8+ T cells sorted from blood, obtained in a trial of the OX40 agonist ivuxolimab. The receptors derive from an adult with an advanced solid tumor such as melanoma, head and neck, liver or kidney cancer.

The V and J genes are TRBV2 and TRBJ2-5; tentative D call: TRBD1 (6 bases). V was shortened by 6 bases and J by 1 base, with 12 bases between the two germline ends. The V gene's germline CDR1 is SNHLY and CDR2 FYNNEI. This CDR3 region has 14 residues. The CDR3 DNA sequence: TGTGCCAGCAGAATAGGACAGATCCAAGAGACCCAGTACTTC. Protein product: CASRIGQIQETQYF.

The gene calls are TRBV4-3 and TRBJ1-1; TRBD1 might be the D (5 bases). CDR1 and CDR2 (germline): LGHNA, YSLEER. CDR3 length: 15 residues. V lost 0 bases, J lost 0 bases, and 8 bases lay in between. The CDR3 sequence is CASSQEPGMNTEAFF. The CDR3 DNA sequence: TGCGCCAGCAGCCAAGAACCAGGGATGAACACTGAAGCTTTCTTT.

CDR3 DNA sequence: TGCGCCAGCAGCCAAGATGGGAGGAGGGATACGCAGTATTTT. It is translated as CASSQDGRRDTQYF. The gene calls are TRBV4-3 and TRBJ2-3; perhaps TRBD2 as D (6 bases). The germline CDR1 and CDR2 sequences are LGHNA and YSLEER. There are 14 residues in the CDR3. Trimming left V 0 bases short and J 6 bases short, with 10 bases between.

Of note for this clone: Germline and junction disagree at one end, which may indicate a read error. V gene TRBV2 combines with J gene TRBJ2-7; a possible D gene is TRBD2 (6 bases). The CDR3 is 13 residues long. The germline V gene encodes CDR1 SNHLY and CDR2 FYNNEI. Here the CDR3 reads CGSSDGSSYEQYF. The CDR3, as DNA: TGTGGCAGCAGTGACGGGAGCTCCTACGAGCAGTACTTC.

The chain couples TRBV10-1 to TRBJ2-1, with D unresolved. Trimming took off 3 bases at V and 9 bases at J, with 12 bases between the two ends. From germline, CDR1 is WNHNN and CDR2 SYGVQD (reference sequence). The CDR3 sequence is 13 residues long. The CDR3 sequence is CASSDRISREQFF. In DNA form, the CDR3 reads TGCGCCAGCAGTGACAGGATTTCCCGTGAGCAGTTCTTC.

The J gene is TRBJ2-3, the V gene TRBV30; 9 positions agree with TRBD2. V lost 2 bases to trimming and J lost 0 bases; unmatched junction nucleotides: 21. CDR1 GTSNPN and CDR2 SVGIG come from the germline V gene (reference sequence). CDR3 length equals 21 residues. The CDR3 spells CAWSLLTTLAGRSPSTDTQYF. The CDR3 bases are TGTGCCTGGAGTCTACTTACAACCCTAGCGGGAAGAAGTCCTAGCACAGATACGCAGTATTTT. Filled out from reference TRBV30 and TRBJ2-3, the complete variable domain reads SQTIHQWPATLVQPVGSPLSLECTVEGTSNPNLYWYRQAAGRGLQLLFYSVGIGQISSEVPQNLSASRPQDRQFILSSKKLLLSDSGFYLCAWSLLTTLAGRSPSTDTQYFGPGTRLTVL.

The rearrangement links TRBV7-2 to TRBJ2-7; 9 bases are shared with TRBD1. The germline V gene encodes CDR1 SGHTA and CDR2 FQGNSA. J lost 0 bases, V lost 6 bases, and 6 bases had no gene match. There are 15 residues in the CDR3. Here the CDR3 DNA reads TGTGCCAGCAGAAGAACAGGGGGCTCCTCCTACGAGCAGTACTTC. Its protein product is CASRRTGGSSYEQYF.

This rearrangement joins TRBV7-8 to TRBJ1-5; D remains unclear. The CDR3 spans 15 residues. Germline-derived CDR1 and CDR2 are SGHVS and FQNEAQ. V lost 1 base and J 1 base, leaving 8 bases between the germline ends. The CDR3 loop is CASSLEADSNQPQHF. In DNA, the CDR3 is TGTGCCAGCAGCTTAGAGGCCGACAGCAATCAGCCCCAGCATTTT.

V and J are TRBV14 and TRBJ2-7; perhaps D is TRBD1 or TRBD2 (5 bases each). CDR3 size: 12 residues. CDR1 is SGHDN and CDR2 is FVKESK in the germline V gene. V lost 9 bases, J lost 5 bases, and 14 bases lay in between. CDR3 in amino acids: CASGGSENEQYF. The DNA for the CDR3 is TGTGCCAGTGGGGGAAGTGAGAACGAGCAGTACTTC.

The genes are TRBV19 and TRBJ2-1, with a possible D match to TRBD2 (6 bases). This CDR3 comprises 16 residues. Germline lookup yields CDR1 LNHDA and CDR2 SQIVND (reference sequence). V was pared by 4 bases and J by 2 bases, with 15 bases between. This CDR3 is CASSRSGTGTYNEQFF. CDR3 DNA: TGTGCCAGTAGTAGATCCGGGACTGGGACCTACAATGAGCAGTTCTTC.

The chain is built from TRBV18 and TRBJ2-7, with 10 positions matching TRBD2. The CDR3 is 16 residues long. The V and J ends lost 4 bases and 2 bases, in that order; junction bases with no gene match: 8. The germline gives CDR1 KGHSH, CDR2 LQKENI. Written as DNA, the CDR3 is TGTGCCAGCTCACTGGCTAGCGGGAGTTGGGCCTACGAGCAGTACTTC. Its translation: CASSLASGSWAYEQYF.

The chain couples TRBV25-1 to TRBJ1-1; 7 bases are a match to TRBD1. After removal of 6 bases from V and 6 bases from J, the junction contained 7 bases not matched to a gene. Germline values: CDR1 MGHDK, CDR2 SYGVNS. The CDR3 spans 13 residues. The CDR3 sequence: CASRRQGRSEAFF. The CDR3 DNA reads TGTGCCAGCAGAAGACAGGGTAGGTCTGAAGCTTTCTTT.

The rearrangement uses TRBV11-2 and TRBJ2-7; D may be TRBD1 (6 bases). Germline V lookup: CDR1 SGHAT, CDR2 FQNNGV. Between the trimmed V and J ends, which lost 2 bases and 2 bases, there was a span of 13 bases. The CDR3 loop spans 15 amino acids. This chain's CDR3 is CASSLSGHPTYEQYF. CDR3 nucleotides: TGTGCCAGCAGCTTATCGGGACACCCAACCTACGAGCAGTACTTC.

The chain links TRBV5-6 to TRBJ2-1; 7 bases fit TRBD2. Per germline, CDR1 SGHDT and CDR2 YYEEEE. The CDR3 has 16 amino acids. V trimming: 3 bases; J trimming: 3 bases; junction bases outside the gene matches: 9. The CDR3 here is CASSWELGLNYNEQFF. In nucleotides, the CDR3 is TGTGCCAGCAGCTGGGAGCTGGGACTAAACTACAATGAGCAGTTCTTC.

This chain links TRBV10-1 with TRBJ1-5; D gene uncertain. V was pared by 2 bases and J by 4 bases, with 3 bases between. The CDR3 is made up of 12 amino acids. Germline lookup yields CDR1 WNHNN and CDR2 SYGVQD (reference sequence). In nucleotides, the CDR3 is TGCGCCAGCAGTGAGGGTAATCAGCCCCAGCATTTT. It specifies CASSEGNQPQHF.

The table lists this clone with a few counts. The chain joins TRBV4-2 to TRBJ1-5; no definite D call. CDR1 is LGHNA, CDR2 YNFKEQ, per germline. The V end was cut by 0 bases, the J end by 7 bases, with 4 bases between. CDR3 length: 12 residues. The CDR3 loop reads CASSQDQQPQHF. The CDR3, as DNA: TGTGCCAGCAGCCAAGATCAACAGCCCCAGCATTTT.